The clone carrying this TCR beta chain has just a few counts. The antigen remains undetermined. The data are from a study of CD8+CD57+ T cells in acquired aplastic anemia. Study-level background: Each DNA sample taken from sorted CD4+ and CD8+ cells came to about 3.2 ug on average.

Individuals selected for sequencing had exhibited CD8+CD57+ cell expansion on flow cytometry. Receipt of therapy had not occurred in any patient by the time of blood sampling. Overall study results and limits: Around 27 sequences, all CD8+ CDR3, were shared between patients and controls.

For CDR3 and TCR beta VDJ profiling, genomic DNA was the template used. TCRdb redid the calling of the reads with MiXCR, one entry per CDR3 protein. The sample lists 150,000 to 200,000 distinct CDR3 sequences; 48% were seen once. The junction had 5 bases not matched to a gene; V was cut back by 1 base and J by 3 bases. From germline, CDR1 is DFQATT and CDR2 SNEGSKA (reference sequence). CDR3 length: 15 amino acids. What was sequenced was sorted CD4+, CD8+, or CD8+CD57+ T cells (not recorded which) from PBMCs. This receptor was taken from a human donor with aplastic anemia. The chain carries TRBV20-1 and TRBJ1-1; 10 bases agree with TRBD1. The CDR3 DNA reads as TGCAGTGCTAGAGCTGACAGGGGGCTGGACACTGAAGCTTTCTTT. This gives the protein CSARADRGLDTEAFF.